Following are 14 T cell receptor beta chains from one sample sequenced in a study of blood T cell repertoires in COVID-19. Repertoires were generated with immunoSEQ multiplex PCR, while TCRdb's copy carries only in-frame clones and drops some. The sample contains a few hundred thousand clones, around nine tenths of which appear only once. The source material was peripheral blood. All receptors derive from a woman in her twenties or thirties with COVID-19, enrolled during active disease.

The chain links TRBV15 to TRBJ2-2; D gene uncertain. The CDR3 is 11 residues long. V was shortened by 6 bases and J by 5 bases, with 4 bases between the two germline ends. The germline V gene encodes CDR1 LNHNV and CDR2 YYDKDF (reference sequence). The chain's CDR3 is CATSHTGELFF. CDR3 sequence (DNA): TGTGCCACCAGTCATACCGGGGAGCTGTTTTTT.

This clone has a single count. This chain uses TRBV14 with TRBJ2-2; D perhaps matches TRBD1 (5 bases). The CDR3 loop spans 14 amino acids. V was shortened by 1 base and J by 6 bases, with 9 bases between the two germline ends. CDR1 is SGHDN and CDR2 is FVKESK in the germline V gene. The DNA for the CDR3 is TGTGCCAGCAGCCAAGGCAGGGTGGCCGGGGAGCTGTTTTTT. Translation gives CASSQGRVAGELFF.

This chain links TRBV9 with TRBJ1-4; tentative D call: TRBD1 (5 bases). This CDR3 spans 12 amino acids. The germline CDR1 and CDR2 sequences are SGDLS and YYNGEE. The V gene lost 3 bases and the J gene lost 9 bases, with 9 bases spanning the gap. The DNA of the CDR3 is TGTGCCAGCAGCGCCTCAGGGCAAAAACTGTTTTTT. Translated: CASSASGQKLFF.

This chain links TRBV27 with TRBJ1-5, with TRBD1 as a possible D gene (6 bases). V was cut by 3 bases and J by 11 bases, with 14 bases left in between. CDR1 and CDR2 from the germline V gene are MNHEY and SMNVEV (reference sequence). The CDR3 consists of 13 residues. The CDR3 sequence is CASSLGPRDTQHF. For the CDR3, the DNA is TGTGCCAGCAGTTTGGGCCCCCGGGACACCCAGCATTTT.

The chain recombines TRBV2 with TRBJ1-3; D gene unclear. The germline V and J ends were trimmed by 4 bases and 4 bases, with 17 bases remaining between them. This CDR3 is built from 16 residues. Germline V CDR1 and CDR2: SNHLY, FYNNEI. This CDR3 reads CASSVGHQSSGNTIYF. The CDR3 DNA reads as TGTGCCAGCAGTGTTGGGCACCAATCGTCAGGAAACACCATATATTTT.

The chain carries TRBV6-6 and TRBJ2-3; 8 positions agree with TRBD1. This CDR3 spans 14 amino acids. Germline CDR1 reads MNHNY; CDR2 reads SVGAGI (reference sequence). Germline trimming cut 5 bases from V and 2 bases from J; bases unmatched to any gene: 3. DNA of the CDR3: TGTGCCAGCAGTCGGGACAGGTCCACAGATACGCAGTATTTT. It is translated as CASSRDRSTDTQYF.

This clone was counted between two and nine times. This chain's CDR3 is CASSLGQAGNTIYF. The CDR3 DNA is TGTGCCAGCAGCCTGGGACAGGCTGGAAACACCATATATTTT. The genes are TRBV2 and TRBJ1-3; 8 bases line up with TRBD1. V lost 6 bases, J lost 2 bases, and 3 bases stayed unmatched. This CDR3 has 14 residues. Germline V CDR1 and CDR2: SNHLY, FYNNEI.

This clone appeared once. The DNA for the CDR3 is TGTGCCAGCAGCCCCGGCCGGGACAGGGTGTATGGCTACACCTTC. Translated: CASSPGRDRVYGYTF. The rearrangement joins TRBV3-1 (or the pseudogene TRBV3-2) to TRBJ1-2; 9 nucleotides agree with TRBD1. The CDR3 contains 15 residues. The germline V gene has CDR1 LGHDT and CDR2 YNNKEL (reference sequence). J was trimmed by 5 bases and V by 4 bases; bases with no gene match: 8.

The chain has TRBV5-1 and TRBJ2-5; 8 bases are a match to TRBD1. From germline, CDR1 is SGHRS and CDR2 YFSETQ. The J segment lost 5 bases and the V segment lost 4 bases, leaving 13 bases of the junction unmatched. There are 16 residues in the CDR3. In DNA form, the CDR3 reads TGCGCCAGCAGCCCAGACAGGGGCCCAGGGGGGGAGACCCAGTACTTC. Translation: CASSPDRGPGGETQYF.

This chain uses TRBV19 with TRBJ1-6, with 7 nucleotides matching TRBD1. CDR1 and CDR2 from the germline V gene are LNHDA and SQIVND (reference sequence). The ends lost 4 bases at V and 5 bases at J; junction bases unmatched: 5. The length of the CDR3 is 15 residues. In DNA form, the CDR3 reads TGTGCCAGTAGTAGAGGAGGGACAGATAATTCACCCCTCCACTTT. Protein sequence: CASSRGGTDNSPLHF.

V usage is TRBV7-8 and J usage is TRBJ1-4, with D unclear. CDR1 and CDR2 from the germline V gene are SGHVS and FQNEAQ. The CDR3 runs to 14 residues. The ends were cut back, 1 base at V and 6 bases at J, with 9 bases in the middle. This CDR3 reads CASSLGAKDEKLFF. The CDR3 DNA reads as TGTGCCAGCAGCTTAGGAGCCAAAGATGAAAAACTGTTTTTT.

The CDR3 DNA reads TGTGCCAGCAGTGTCAAACAGTATGGCTACACCTTC. It is translated as CASSVKQYGYTF. V and J are TRBV2 and TRBJ1-2; D ambiguous. V dropped 4 bases and J dropped 5 bases, with 8 bases sitting between them. Germline-derived CDR1 and CDR2 are SNHLY and FYNNEI. The CDR3 totals 12 residues.

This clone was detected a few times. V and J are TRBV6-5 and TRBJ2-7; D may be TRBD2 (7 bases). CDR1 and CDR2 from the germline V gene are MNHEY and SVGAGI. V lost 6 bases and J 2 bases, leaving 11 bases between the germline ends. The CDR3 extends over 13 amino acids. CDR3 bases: TGTGCCAGCAGCTCCGGGGGGCCCTACGAGCAGTACTTC. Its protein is CASSSGGPYEQYF.

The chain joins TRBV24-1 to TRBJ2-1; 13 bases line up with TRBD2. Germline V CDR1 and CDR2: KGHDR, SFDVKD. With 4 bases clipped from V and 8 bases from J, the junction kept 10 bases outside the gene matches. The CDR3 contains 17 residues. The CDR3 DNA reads TGTGCCACCAGTGACTGGACTAGCGGGGGTTTTTGGGATGAGCAGTTCTTC. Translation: CATSDWTSGGFWDEQFF.